This T cell receptor beta chain stems from a study of CD8 T cells in Susac syndrome. Study as a whole: Of the sequenced Susac syndrome patients, six had active disease and about eight were in remission.

Germline V gene sequence: CDR1 MGHRA, CDR2 YSYEKL. The CDR3 totals 14 residues. V was clipped by 0 bases and J by 8 bases, with 11 bases between them. With respect to this clonotype: No antigen is known for it.

Study-level results: Susac-specific public clones in total CD8+ repertoires numbered around 17; in CD8+ TEMRA repertoires, they numbered five.

Random-hexamer reverse transcription was applied to 0.5 to 1 ug RNA. With immunoSEQ multiplex PCR, TCR beta CDR3 was amplified across 54 Vbeta and 13 Jbeta. One entry per CDR3 protein results from TCRdb running MiXCR on the immunoSEQ multiplex PCR reads. This table has some 130,000 distinct CDR3 sequences, roughly 94% appearing once. The sequencing input was CD8+ T cells from PBMCs. The clonotype was recovered from a human donor with Susac syndrome. J is TRBJ2-1 and V is TRBV4-1, with D perhaps matching TRBD1 (6 bases). Written as DNA, the CDR3 is TGCGCCAGCAGCCAAGATCAGCCAGGGGATGAGCAGTTCTTC. This sequence encodes CASSQDQPGDEQFF.